The next 14 T cell receptor beta chains were all read from a single sample in a study of T cells after yellow fever vaccination. TCRdb used MiXCR to reprocess the 5' RACE reads, holding one entry per CDR3 protein. Of 100,000 to 150,000 distinct CDR3 sequences detected, approximately 9% appear once; the ten largest clones hold under 40%. The sample was CD8+ T cells sorted from PBMCs, taken on the day of the yellow fever booster vaccination. Receptor source: a young man who received the YFV17D yellow fever vaccine.

This chain links TRBV7-3 with TRBJ2-5, with 8 bases identical to TRBD2. Trimming cost V 5 bases and J 5 bases; bases outside gene matches: 7. The CDR3 has 14 residues. Germline CDR1 is SGHTA and CDR2 is FQGTGA. The CDR3 spells CASSPGGPLETQYF. Written as DNA, the CDR3 is TGTGCCAGCAGCCCGGGGGGGCCCTTGGAGACCCAGTACTTC.

The gene calls are TRBV6-5 and TRBJ2-1; the D call may be TRBD1 or TRBD2 (6 bases each). The CDR3 spans 14 residues. With 8 bases removed from V and 2 bases from J, the gap between germline ends came to 13 bases. Germline CDR1 reads MNHEY; CDR2 reads SVGAGI. As DNA, the CDR3 is TGTGCCAGCTCCCGGGGGCACACCTACAATGAGCAGTTCTTC. Protein product: CASSRGHTYNEQFF.

The V call is TRBV29-1, the J call TRBJ2-1, with 10 bases lining up with TRBD2. CDR3 length: 12 amino acids. With 5 bases clipped from V and 8 bases from J, the junction kept 3 bases outside the gene matches. The germline V gene has CDR1 SQVTM and CDR2 ANQGSEA. The CDR3 DNA sequence: TGCAGCGTTACTAGCGGGGAATATGAGCAGTTCTTC. This encodes CSVTSGEYEQFF.

The chain is built from TRBV5-1 and TRBJ2-1, with TRBD2 identical over 8 bases. The germline CDR1 and CDR2 sequences are SGHRS and YFSETQ. CDR3 length equals 16 residues. J was trimmed by 5 bases and V by 0 bases; bases with no gene match: 7. The CDR3 region has the DNA TGCGCCAGCAGCTTGGACGGGGGGGGCGAGAACAATGAGCAGTTCTTC. Protein product: CASSLDGGGENNEQFF. The variable domain in full, with the rest retrieved from reference TRBV5-1 and TRBJ2-1, is KAGVTQTPRYLIKTRGQQVTLSCSPISGHRSVSWYQQTPGQGLQFLFEYFSETQRNKGNFPGRFSGRQFSNSRSEMNVSTLELGDSALYLCASSLDGGGENNEQFFGPGTRLTVL.

The rearrangement joins TRBV13 to TRBJ1-6; 7 bases agree with TRBD1. The CDR3 length is 14 residues. Germline V gene data show CDR1 as PRHDT and CDR2 as FYEKMQ (reference sequence). With 5 bases clipped from V and 9 bases from J, the junction kept 7 bases outside the gene matches. CDR3 coding DNA: TGTGCCAGCAGCGCCACAGGGGCTCCTTCACCCCTCCACTTT. This sequence encodes CASSATGAPSPLHF.

This clonotype was counted between two and nine times. V is TRBV6-5 and J is TRBJ2-7; D perhaps matches TRBD2 (5 bases). CDR1 and CDR2 (germline): MNHEY, SVGAGI. CDR3 length: 14 residues. Trimming cost V 6 bases and J 0 bases, with 12 bases left between them. CDR3: CASRRTQSSYEQYF. Written as DNA, the CDR3 is TGTGCCAGCAGGAGGACTCAGAGCTCCTACGAGCAGTACTTC.

This clonotype has a handful of counts. The chain carries TRBV11-2 and TRBJ2-5; no clear D. The germline V gene has CDR1 SGHAT and CDR2 FQNNGV. Trimming left V 4 bases short and J 3 bases short, with 9 bases between. The CDR3 runs 13 residues. The CDR3, as DNA: TGTGCCAGCAGCTCATGGACCGAAGAGACCCAGTACTTC. Its translation: CASSSWTEETQYF.

This clonotype was recorded a few times. The chain combines TRBV6-6 with TRBJ1-2, with D possibly being TRBD1 (5 bases). In germline, CDR1 is MNHNY, CDR2 SVGAGI (reference sequence). The V end was cut by 0 bases, the J end by 0 bases, with 14 bases between. The length of the CDR3 is 17 residues. The CDR3 nucleotides read TGTGCCAGCAGTTACTCGATGGCAGGGCGAGCTAACTATGGCTACACCTTC. The encoded protein is CASSYSMAGRANYGYTF.

The J gene is TRBJ2-7, the V gene TRBV5-1; D gene ambiguous. The CDR3 totals 15 residues. The germline V gene has CDR1 SGHRS and CDR2 YFSETQ. With 4 bases removed from V and 4 bases from J, the gap between germline ends came to 18 bases. CDR3 in DNA: TGCGCCAGCAGCCATACAAGCCCCGTCGGGTACGAGCAGTACTTC. Protein: CASSHTSPVGYEQYF.

This clonotype has ten or more counts. The chain recombines TRBV5-4 with TRBJ2-5, with D possibly matching TRBD1 (5 bases). The CDR3 spans 13 residues. Germline V gene lookup returns CDR1 SGHNT and CDR2 YYREEE (reference sequence). Trimming removed 4 bases at V and 1 base at J, with 8 bases between. CDR3 nucleotide sequence: TGTGCCAGCAGCAGGGGTAGCCAAGAGACCCAGTACTTC. Translated, it gives CASSRGSQETQYF.

The V and J genes are TRBV9 and TRBJ2-3, with 8 bases matching TRBD2. From germline, CDR1 is SGDLS and CDR2 YYNGEE. This CDR3 has 15 residues. The junction had 7 bases not matched to a gene; V was cut back by 7 bases and J by 0 bases. The CDR3 region has the DNA TGTGCCAGCGATACCGGACTAGCTAGCACAGATACGCAGTATTTT. It yields the protein CASDTGLASTDTQYF.

A few counts support this clonotype. The J gene is TRBJ2-7, the V gene TRBV6-5; TRBD2 aligns across 11 bases. Losses at the gene ends were 6 bases for V and 5 bases for J; bases not matched to a gene: 9. CDR3 size: 15 residues. Germline assignment: CDR1 MNHEY and CDR2 SVGAGI. CDR3 sequence reads: CASSPGLAVVNEQYF. DNA for the CDR3: TGTGCCAGCAGCCCGGGACTAGCGGTCGTCAACGAGCAGTACTTC.

The rearrangement uses TRBV9 and TRBJ2-7; tentatively, D is TRBD1 (5 bases). CDR3 length: 12 residues. Germline assignment: CDR1 SGDLS and CDR2 YYNGEE. Trimming took 6 bases from V and 0 from J, leaving 7 bases between them. The CDR3 is CASNRNSYEQYF. CDR3 nucleotide sequence: TGTGCCAGCAACAGGAACTCCTACGAGCAGTACTTC.

The chain carries TRBV20-1 and TRBJ2-7; D remains ambiguous. The CDR3 consists of 13 residues. The ends were cut back, 3 bases at V and 3 bases at J, with 12 bases in the middle. The germline V gene has CDR1 DFQATT and CDR2 SNEGSKA (reference sequence). CDR3 nucleotide sequence: TGCAGTGCTAGGGCGCCAGTCGGCTACGAGCAGTACTTC. Translated, it gives CSARAPVGYEQYF.